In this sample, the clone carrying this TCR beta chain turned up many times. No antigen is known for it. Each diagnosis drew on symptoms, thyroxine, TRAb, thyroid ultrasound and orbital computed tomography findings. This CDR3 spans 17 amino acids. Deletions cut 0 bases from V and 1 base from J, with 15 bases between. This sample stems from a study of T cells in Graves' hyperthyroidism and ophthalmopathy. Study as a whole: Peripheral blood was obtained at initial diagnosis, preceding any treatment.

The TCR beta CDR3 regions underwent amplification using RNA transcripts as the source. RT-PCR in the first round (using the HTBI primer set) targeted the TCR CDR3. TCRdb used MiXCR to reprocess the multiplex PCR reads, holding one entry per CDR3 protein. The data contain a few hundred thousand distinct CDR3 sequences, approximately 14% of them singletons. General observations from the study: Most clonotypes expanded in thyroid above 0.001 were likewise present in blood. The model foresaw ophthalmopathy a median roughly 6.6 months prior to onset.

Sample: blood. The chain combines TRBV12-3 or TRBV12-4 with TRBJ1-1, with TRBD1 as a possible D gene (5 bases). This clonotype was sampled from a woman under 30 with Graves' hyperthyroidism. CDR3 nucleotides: TGTGCCAGCAGTTTAGCGAGTCCGGCAGGGAGGAACACTGAAGCTTTCTTT. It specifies CASSLASPAGRNTEAFF.